The clone carrying this TCR beta chain was detected once. The entry originates in a study of blood T cell repertoires in COVID-19. Overall study context: The samples span acute and convalescent COVID-19 from the United States, Italy and Spain. T cells, B-cell-depleted T cells, or PBMCs supplied cDNA or gDNA.

The Seattle patients joined while their infection was active and were tracked longitudinally afterward. The CDR3 is 14 residues long. Germline CDR1 reads SGHRS; CDR2 reads YFSETQ. Trimming stripped 7 bases from V and 6 bases from J, with 17 bases between. Original methodology: Estimated nucleated cell counts came from reference gene primer amplification. Here immunoSEQ multiplex PCR was the method, and the copy in TCRdb shows in-frame clones only, minus some. D and trimming were read from the DNA, whereas the V and J calls and clone size are those reported in that table. The repertoire consists of some 56,000 clones, with over 75% occurring once and the leading ten covering roughly 11%.

The sequenced sample consisted of peripheral blood. The chain recombines TRBV5-1 with TRBJ2-1, with D tentatively TRBD1 (6 bases). The TCR originated in a man older than 75 with COVID-19, enrolled during active disease. This CDR3 is CASRVGGTINEQFF. CDR3 nucleotide sequence: TGCGCCAGCCGAGTTGGGGGCACCATCAATGAGCAGTTCTTC.